Listed here are 32 T cell receptor beta chains from one sample, sequenced in a study of blood T cell repertoires in COVID-19. Some clones are missing from TCRdb's copy, which holds only in-frame ones; the method was immunoSEQ multiplex PCR. This repertoire shows approximately 220,000 clones, 80% to 90% found once; its top ten account for less than 4.5%. The specimen was PBMCs or T cells enriched from blood (not recorded which). Receptor source: a woman between 40 and 50 years old with acute COVID-19.

Here the CDR3 reads CASSMSSGNTIYF. CDR3 bases: TGTGCCAGTAGTATGTCGTCTGGAAACACCATATATTTT. J is TRBJ1-3 and V is TRBV19; D unclear. With 3 bases removed from V and 1 base from J, the gap between germline ends came to 4 bases. Germline CDR1 reads LNHDA; CDR2 reads SQIVND (reference sequence). This CDR3 has 13 amino acids. Full variable domain (rest looked up from reference TRBV19 and TRBJ1-3): DGGITQSPKYLFRKEGQNVTLSCEQNLNHDAMYWYRQDPGQGLRLIYYSQIVNDFQKGDIAEGYSVSREKKESFPLTVTSAQKNPTAFYLCASSMSSGNTIYFGEGSWLTVV.

V usage is TRBV10-3 and J usage is TRBJ1-1; tentatively, D is TRBD1 (6 bases). V lost 4 bases and J lost 5, with 11 bases in between. Germline CDR1 ENHRY, CDR2 SYGVKD. The CDR3 length is 13 residues. CDR3 protein: CAISVSGETEAFF. The CDR3 nucleotides are TGTGCCATCAGTGTTTCAGGGGAAACTGAAGCTTTCTTT.

V usage is TRBV3-1 (or the pseudogene TRBV3-2) and J usage is TRBJ2-3; D remains unclear. Germline values: CDR1 LGHDT, CDR2 YNNKEL (reference sequence). Trimming pared 1 base from V and 3 bases from J, leaving 2 bases between. The CDR3 totals 12 residues. The DNA for the CDR3 is TGTGCCAGCAGCCAAGTAACAGATACGCAGTATTTT. As protein: CASSQVTDTQYF.

This clone was recorded once. V usage is TRBV15 and J usage is TRBJ2-1, with 7 nucleotides matching TRBD2. Germline V gene data show CDR1 as LNHNV and CDR2 as YYDKDF (reference sequence). The CDR3 runs 13 residues. The J segment lost 6 bases and the V segment lost 1 base, leaving 0 bases of the junction unmatched. The CDR3 reads CATSRGEGNEQFF. The CDR3 nucleotides read TGTGCCACCAGCAGAGGGGAGGGCAATGAGCAGTTCTTC.

CDR3: CASSLSGGATDTQYF. The CDR3 DNA follows: TGTGCCAGCAGTCTTAGCGGGGGGGCCACAGATACGCAGTATTTT. This chain links TRBV6-2 or TRBV6-3 with TRBJ2-3; 11 bases agree with TRBD2. The CDR3 loop spans 15 amino acids. Germline V gives CDR1 MNHEY, CDR2 SVGEGT. The V segment lost 5 bases and the J segment 2 bases; nucleotides outside the gene matches: 3.

V gene TRBV20-1 combines with J gene TRBJ1-1, with no clear D. The CDR3 contains 11 residues. CDR1 DFQATT and CDR2 SNEGSKA come from the germline V gene (reference sequence). The chain's CDR3 is CTAPVGVSAFF. Written as DNA, the CDR3 is TGCACCGCTCCTGTCGGGGTATCGGCTTTCTTT.

V and J are TRBV19 and TRBJ2-5; a possible D gene is TRBD1 (6 bases). The V end was cut by 4 bases, the J end by 4 bases, with 13 bases between. CDR3 length: 14 amino acids. Germline lookup yields CDR1 LNHDA and CDR2 SQIVND (reference sequence). In DNA form, the CDR3 reads TGTGCCAGTAGTACCCAGGGGCCCAGAGAGACCCAGTACTTC. This encodes CASSTQGPRETQYF.

The chain links TRBV7-2 to TRBJ1-2, with TRBD1 matching 9 bases. CDR1 SGHTA and CDR2 FQGNSA come from the germline V gene. The CDR3 is 14 residues long. The V and J ends lost 5 bases and 5 bases, in that order; junction bases with no gene match: 6. The CDR3 protein is CASSPLTGGYGYTF. The CDR3 nucleotides read TGTGCCAGCAGCCCTTTGACAGGGGGATATGGCTACACCTTC.

Concerning this clone itself: The junction does not match germline at one end; this may be a read error. The gene calls are TRBV24-1 and TRBJ2-3; D not certain. The CDR3 spans 13 residues. The germline V gene encodes CDR1 KGHDR and CDR2 SFDVKD. CDR3 nucleotide sequence: TGTGCCACCAGGGATTCTAGCACAGATACGCAGTATTTT. Amino acids: CATRDSSTDTQYF.

V is TRBV4-2 and J is TRBJ2-1; weak D call: TRBD2 (5 bases). The length of the CDR3 is 15 residues. Germline V CDR1 and CDR2: LGHNA, YNFKEQ. V lost 7 bases and J 7 bases, leaving 20 bases between the germline ends. The CDR3 spells CASTSDSSPGNEQFF. The CDR3 region has the DNA TGTGCCAGCACATCAGACTCCTCCCCGGGAAATGAGCAGTTCTTC.

This chain links TRBV29-1 with TRBJ1-2; 7 bases are a match to TRBD1. This CDR3 has 12 residues. With 4 bases clipped from V and 5 bases from J, the junction kept 4 bases outside the gene matches. The V gene's germline CDR1 is SQVTM and CDR2 ANQGSEA. The CDR3 nucleotides are TGCAGCGTTGTTACAGGGGTGTATGGCTACACCTTC. This encodes CSVVTGVYGYTF.

The rearrangement uses TRBV2 and TRBJ2-1, with 10 bases fitting TRBD2. Germline CDR1 is SNHLY and CDR2 is FYNNEI. Germline trimming cut 4 bases from V and 8 bases from J; bases unmatched to any gene: 8. The CDR3 loop spans 15 amino acids. In DNA, the CDR3 is TGTGCCAGCAGTGGGCGCTCCGGGACTAGCGATGAGCAGTTCTTC. Its translation is CASSGRSGTSDEQFF.

V usage is TRBV5-1 and J usage is TRBJ2-7; TRBD2 aligns across 9 bases. The trim removed 4 bases at V and 7 bases at J, leaving 9 bases unmatched. CDR1 and CDR2 from the germline V gene are SGHRS and YFSETQ. The CDR3 has 14 amino acids. The CDR3 DNA follows: TGCGCCAGCAGCCTGGCGGGGGGGAAGACAGAGCAGTACTTC. This gives the protein CASSLAGGKTEQYF. Full variable domain (remainder filled in from reference TRBV5-1 and TRBJ2-7): KAGVTQTPRYLIKTRGQQVTLSCSPISGHRSVSWYQQTPGQGLQFLFEYFSETQRNKGNFPGRFSGRQFSNSRSEMNVSTLELGDSALYLCASSLAGGKTEQYFGPGTRLTVT.

V usage is TRBV5-1 and J usage is TRBJ2-2; possible D gene TRBD1, 5 bases. CDR1 SGHRS and CDR2 YFSETQ come from the germline V gene. V was pared by 1 base and J by 4 bases, with 14 bases between. The CDR3 is 16 residues long. This CDR3 reads CASSLIRGGITGELFF. CDR3 nucleotides: TGCGCCAGCAGCTTGATTAGGGGTGGGATCACCGGGGAGCTGTTTTTT.

CDR3 in amino acids: CASSRGDREREKLFF. Written as DNA, the CDR3 is TGTGCCAGCAGTCGAGGGGACAGGGAAAGGGAAAAACTGTTTTTT. The chain carries TRBV7-8 and TRBJ1-4, with 9 bases aligning to TRBD1. In germline, CDR1 is SGHVS, CDR2 FQNEAQ. CDR3 length equals 15 residues. J was trimmed by 8 bases and V by 6 bases; bases with no gene match: 10.

J is TRBJ1-1 and V is TRBV11-2; D is perhaps TRBD1 (6 bases). The CDR3 runs to 14 residues. V was trimmed by 4 bases and J by 1 base, leaving 10 bases between them. Germline V gives CDR1 SGHAT, CDR2 FQNNGV. CDR3 loop: CASSSLQGNTEAFF. The CDR3 DNA reads TGTGCCAGCAGCTCACTACAGGGGAACACTGAAGCTTTCTTT.

V gene TRBV18 combines with J gene TRBJ2-2, with D tentatively TRBD2 (7 bases). Per the germline V gene, CDR1 is KGHSH and CDR2 is LQKENI. The CDR3 spans 17 residues. Trimming pared 0 bases from V and 3 bases from J, leaving 14 bases between. CDR3 sequence: CASSPPRGGLDTGELFF. CDR3 coding DNA: TGTGCCAGCTCACCACCGAGGGGGGGCTTGGACACCGGGGAGCTGTTTTTT. Based on the CDR3 plus reference TRBV18 and TRBJ2-2, the full variable domain is NAGVMQNPRHLVRRRGQEARLRCSPMKGHSHVYWYRQLPEEGLKFMVYLQKENIIDESGMPKERFSAEFPKEGPSILRIQQVVRGDSAAYFCASSPPRGGLDTGELFFGEGSRLTVL.

The gene calls are TRBV19 and TRBJ1-5; D not certain. Per the germline V gene, CDR1 is LNHDA and CDR2 is SQIVND (reference sequence). V gave up 4 bases and J gave up 0 bases, with 16 bases separating them. This CDR3 is built from 17 residues. CDR3 in amino acids: CASSTAHGGRSNQPQHF. For the CDR3, the DNA is TGTGCCAGTAGTACAGCCCATGGAGGGCGTAGCAATCAGCCCCAGCATTTT.

In its sample, this clone was seen a few times. The chain uses TRBV27 and TRBJ2-2, with a weak D call TRBD1 (5 bases). Germline CDR1 reads MNHEY; CDR2 reads SMNVEV (reference sequence). With 5 bases removed from V and 5 bases from J, the gap between germline ends came to 18 bases. The length of the CDR3 is 16 residues. The CDR3 protein is CASSTYLAGNTGELFF. The CDR3 bases are TGTGCCAGCAGTACATACCTCGCAGGGAATACCGGGGAGCTGTTTTTT.

The V call is TRBV21-1, the J call TRBJ2-5; no check of the table's D call, TRBD2, against the DNA was made. TRBV21-1 is annotated as a pseudogene. This CDR3 is 17 amino acids long. The CDR3 DNA reads as TGTGCCAGCAGCAAACCGACTAGCGGGGGGGCGGGAGAGACCCAGTACTTC. Its translation is CASSKPTSGGAGETQYF.

The rearrangement joins TRBV6-5 to TRBJ1-2; perhaps TRBD1 as D (6 bases). Trimming shortened V by 10 bases and J by 0 bases, and 18 bases separated the two germline ends. CDR1 and CDR2 (germline): MNHEY, SVGAGI. CDR3 length: 15 amino acids. The CDR3 loop reads CATQRRDISNYGYTF. In nucleotides, the CDR3 is TGTGCCACCCAAAGACGGGACATATCTAACTATGGCTACACCTTC.

This sequence joins TRBV4-3 and TRBJ2-4; D possibly corresponds to TRBD1 (5 bases). Deletions cut 0 bases from V and 8 bases from J, with 14 bases between. The V gene's germline CDR1 is LGHNA and CDR2 YSLEER. The CDR3 is 15 residues long. In DNA form, the CDR3 reads TGCGCCAGCAGCCAAGATTCAGGGATTGGCGACATTCAGTACTTC. Amino acid sequence: CASSQDSGIGDIQYF.

The chain uses TRBV4-3 and TRBJ1-5; no clear D. V lost 0 bases and J lost 0, with 6 bases in between. CDR1 and CDR2 from the germline V gene are LGHNA and YSLEER. The CDR3 consists of 15 residues. In DNA, the CDR3 is TGCGCCAGCAGCCAAGATTTGAGTAGCAATCAGCCCCAGCATTTT. It translates to CASSQDLSSNQPQHF.

This clone has more than one count but fewer than ten. The chain links TRBV5-6 to TRBJ1-4, with 9 bases fitting TRBD1. The CDR3 is 15 residues long. The germline V gene has CDR1 SGHDT and CDR2 YYEEEE. Germline trimming cut 2 bases from V and 9 bases from J; bases unmatched to any gene: 8. The CDR3 sequence: CASSFTGQGRQKLFF. The CDR3 coding sequence is TGTGCCAGCAGCTTTACGGGACAGGGACGCCAAAAACTGTTTTTT. The full variable domain, with the rest looked up from reference TRBV5-6 and TRBJ1-4, is DAGVTQSPTHLIKTRGQQVTLRCSPKSGHDTVSWYQQALGQGPQFIFQYYEEEERQRGNFPDRFSGHQFPNYSSELNVNALLLGDSALYLCASSFTGQGRQKLFFGSGTQLSVL.

The V gene is TRBV6-5, the J gene TRBJ1-3; D gene uncertain. Deletions cut 4 bases from V and 4 bases from J, with 17 bases between. Germline lookup yields CDR1 MNHEY and CDR2 SVGAGI. The CDR3 consists of 16 residues. CDR3 DNA: TGTGCCAGCAGTTCGAGCGGTCGCCGGGGAGGAAACACCATATATTTT. This encodes CASSSSGRRGGNTIYF.

The chain has TRBV6-6 and TRBJ1-4, with TRBD1 as a possible D gene (6 bases). The CDR3 totals 16 residues. V was trimmed by 7 bases and J by 3 bases, leaving 18 bases between them. Germline CDR1 MNHNY, CDR2 SVGAGI (reference sequence). The CDR3 DNA sequence: TGTGCCAGCAAGCCACCCGTACAGGGCCCTAATGAAAAACTGTTTTTT. Its translation is CASKPPVQGPNEKLFF.

The chain joins TRBV11-1 to TRBJ2-2, with 11 bases lining up with TRBD1. The ends lost 4 bases at V and 8 bases at J; junction bases unmatched: 6. The germline V gene encodes CDR1 SGHAT and CDR2 FQDESV (reference sequence). CDR3 length: 15 residues. CDR3 nucleotide sequence: TGTGCCAGCAGCTCCGGACAGGGGGCAGCGGGGGAGCTGTTTTTT. Its protein product is CASSSGQGAAGELFF.

The chain has TRBV5-1 and TRBJ2-2; the D gene is possibly TRBD2 (5 bases). V was clipped by 1 base and J by 4 bases, with 14 bases between them. In germline, CDR1 is SGHRS, CDR2 YFSETQ. The CDR3 is 16 residues long. For the CDR3, the DNA is TGCGCCAGCAGCTTGCGGCCGGGAACCCTCACCGGGGAGCTGTTTTTT. This translates into CASSLRPGTLTGELFF.

The table lists this clone with a count of one. The chain recombines TRBV14 with TRBJ1-1; 7 nucleotides align to TRBD1. The CDR3 loop spans 13 amino acids. With V trimmed by 2 bases and J by 8 bases, 5 bases remained unmatched. Germline V lookup: CDR1 SGHDN, CDR2 FVKESK. In DNA, the CDR3 is TGTGCCAGCAGCCAAATGACAGGGTGGGAAGCTTTCTTT. Protein sequence: CASSQMTGWEAFF.

This clone occurred many times. The CDR3: CASSRHWREDGYTF. The CDR3 region has the DNA TGTGCCAGCAGCCGCCACTGGAGGGAGGATGGCTACACCTTC. The J gene is TRBJ1-2, the V gene TRBV14; D unclear. The ends were cut back, 4 bases at V and 6 bases at J, with 15 bases in the middle. The CDR3 consists of 14 residues. CDR1 is SGHDN, CDR2 FVKESK, per germline.

V is TRBV3-1 (or the pseudogene TRBV3-2) and J is TRBJ2-7, with 9 bases fitting TRBD2. Germline V gene lookup returns CDR1 LGHDT and CDR2 YNNKEL (reference sequence). After removal of 4 bases from V and 5 bases from J, the junction contained 15 bases not matched to a gene. This CDR3 region has 17 residues. The DNA for the CDR3 is TGTGCCAGCAGCCGCCGAAGCCTCGAGGTAGCGGGGGACGAGCAGTACTTC. Translation: CASSRRSLEVAGDEQYF.

The chain uses TRBV6-5 and TRBJ2-3, with a possible D match to TRBD1 (5 bases). CDR1 and CDR2 (germline): MNHEY, SVGAGI. Trimming cost V 4 bases and J 3 bases, with 17 bases left between them. There are 16 residues in the CDR3. The CDR3 DNA reads TGTGCCAGCAGTTCCCTAGGGGTGTCCGGAACAGATACGCAGTATTTT. Protein: CASSSLGVSGTDTQYF.